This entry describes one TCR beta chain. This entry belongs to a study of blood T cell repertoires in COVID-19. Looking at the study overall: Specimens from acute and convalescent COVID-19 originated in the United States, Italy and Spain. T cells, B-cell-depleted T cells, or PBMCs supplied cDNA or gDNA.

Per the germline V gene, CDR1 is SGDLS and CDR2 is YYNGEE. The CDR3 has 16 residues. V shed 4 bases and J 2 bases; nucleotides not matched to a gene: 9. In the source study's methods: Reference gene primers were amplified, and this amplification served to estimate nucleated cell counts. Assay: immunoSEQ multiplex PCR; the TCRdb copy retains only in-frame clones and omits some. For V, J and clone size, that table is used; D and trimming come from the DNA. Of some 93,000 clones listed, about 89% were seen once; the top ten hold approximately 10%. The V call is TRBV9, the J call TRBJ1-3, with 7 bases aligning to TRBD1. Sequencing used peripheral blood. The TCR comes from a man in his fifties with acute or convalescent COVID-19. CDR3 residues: CASSPLGTETGNTIYF. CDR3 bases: TGTGCCAGCAGCCCCTTAGGGACAGAAACTGGAAACACCATATATTTT. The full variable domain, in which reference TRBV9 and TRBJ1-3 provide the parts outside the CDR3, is DSGVTQTPKHLITATGQRVTLRCSPRSGDLSVYWYQQSLDQGLQFLIQYYNGEERAKGNILERFSAQQFPDLHSELNLSSLELGDSALYFCASSPLGTETGNTIYFGEGSWLTVV.